This T cell receptor (beta chain) emerged from a study of T cell changes during pregnancy in multiple sclerosis. CDR3 length: 14 residues. Germline V CDR1 and CDR2: MNHEY, SMNVEV (reference sequence). After removal of 8 bases from V and 2 bases from J, the junction contained 6 bases not matched to a gene. The protocol was immunoSEQ multiplex PCR, while the TCRdb copy is restricted to in-frame clones and leaves out a portion. The profile covers around 100,000 clones, with around 92% appearing a single time and around 1.8% taken by the ten largest. The chain joins TRBV27 to TRBJ2-1; 7 bases map to TRBD2. The source material was peripheral blood, sampled after pregnancy. The clonotype originates from a female donor with multiple sclerosis, enrolled in a pregnancy study. CDR3 residues: CASWASGTYNEQFF. CDR3 in DNA: TGTGCCAGCTGGGCTAGCGGTACCTACAATGAGCAGTTCTTC.